Listed below are T cell receptor beta chains from one sample, sequenced in a study of OX40 agonist ivuxolimab in advanced cancers. Data came from immunoSEQ multiplex PCR; TCRdb stores just in-frame clones and leaves some out. The repertoire includes over 25,000 clones, 75% to 85% of them detected once, and 20% to 25% sits in the top ten. The sequencing here drew on CD4+ or CD8+ T cells sorted from blood, taken in a trial of the OX40 agonist ivuxolimab. Receptors were obtained from an adult with an advanced solid tumor such as melanoma, head and neck, liver or kidney cancer. Each CDR3 is given without its conserved first and last residue.

TRBV7-9,TRBJ2-1,ASSSPQTGAKNEQF
TRBV7-2,TRBJ1-5,ASGWLEGNQPQH
TRBV15,TRBJ2-7,ATSRIPGMGEQY
TRBV15,TRBJ2-7,ATSRDYRSSYEQY
TRBV5-4,TRBJ1-1,ASSSDRATEAF
TRBV14,TRBJ2-5,ASSQGSWAPRQGETQY
TRBV5-6,TRBJ2-7,ASSSLTSGYEQY
TRBV4-2,TRBJ2-5,ASSQDQGTGPETQY
TRBV13,TRBJ2-1,ASSSSDPFYNEQF
TRBV4-2,TRBJ1-5,ASSQVAGYRQPQH
TRBV27,TRBJ2-3,ASSFRAARTTGTDTQY
TRBV5-6,TRBJ2-5,ASRVVGDTEETQY
TRBV9,TRBJ1-1,ASSVAYRGAEAF
TRBV7-6,TRBJ2-7,ASSFRGEQY
TRBV2,TRBJ2-7,ASSHAEASGRSYEQY
TRBV5-6,TRBJ1-2,ASSTIGGYT
TRBV9,TRBJ1-3,ASSVAGVGNTIY
TRBV6-6,TRBJ2-7,ASSYAQLAGGSEQY
TRBV27,TRBJ1-2,VSKRGQTLDYGYT
TRBV28,TRBJ2-4,ASSSGTGAKNIQY
TRBV2,TRBJ1-2,ASRGSPWGYT
TRBV6-5,TRBJ2-5,ASSARGGPQETQY
TRBV27,TRBJ2-7,ASSLGGESPYEQY
TRBV29-1,TRBJ2-7,SVEGRTSGSPPRGEQY
TRBV6-1,TRBJ2-7,ASSDYEQY
TRBV5-6,TRBJ2-7,ASSLFGTNYEQY
TRBV7-9,TRBJ2-5,ASSFTGKETQY
TRBV5-5,TRBJ1-2,ASSPRDVNYGYT
TRBV6-5,TRBJ2-7,ASWGLAGDEQY
TRBV30,TRBJ1-6,AWSLGTNNSPLH
TRBV28,TRBJ2-7,ASSGHSSSYEQY
TRBV4-1,TRBJ2-6,ASSLDRYPSGANVLT
TRBV5-1,TRBJ2-5,ASSPLYSLQETQY
TRBV19,TRBJ1-5,ASSTGNQPQH
TRBV11-2,TRBJ2-4,ASSRVDVAKNIQY
TRBV7-9,TRBJ1-4,ASSAPGTVEF
TRBV7-9,TRBJ2-7,ASSLGWKGSYEQY
TRBV13,TRBJ1-3,ASSLVSSGNTIY
TRBV15,TRBJ1-2,ATSRDGNYGYT
TRBV10-3,TRBJ1-1,AIRRQTGTGMGTEAF
TRBV9,TRBJ2-7,ASSPRTDFYEQY
TRBV11-2,TRBJ2-3,ASSVTSGSSDTQY